This TCR beta chain was sequenced during a study of siplizumab effects on memory and regulatory T cells. General study results and limits: No naive or memory phenotype could be assigned to roughly 80-95% of proliferating clones. Of the alloreactive clones, only a minor fraction mapped to unstimulated subsets.

Notes on this clone: What it recognizes is unknown.

The CDR3 runs 13 residues. Per germline, CDR1 LNHDA and CDR2 SQIVND (reference sequence). Between the trimmed V and J ends, which lost 3 bases and 9 bases, there was a span of 12 bases. Some clones are missing from TCRdb's copy, which holds only in-frame ones; the method was immunoSEQ multiplex PCR. The repertoire holds 70,000 to 95,000 clones, around 97% seen once, with roughly 0.031% in the top ten. The chain has TRBV19 and TRBJ1-5; D not certain. This receptor was taken from a human donor in good health. The specimen was naive CD4+ T cells sorted from blood. Here the CDR3 reads CASSMQDTRPQHF. CDR3 DNA sequence: TGTGCCAGTAGTATGCAGGATACTCGGCCCCAGCATTTT.